This T cell receptor (beta chain) was retrieved from a study of regulatory T cells in long-lasting Graves disease. This CDR3 is 14 amino acids long. V gave up 4 bases and J gave up 2 bases, with 13 bases separating them. CDR1 and CDR2 (germline): SGHRS, YFSETQ. Investigators prepared the TCR beta libraries by applying iRepertoire HTBI primers and Arm-PCR of CDR3 regions. TCRdb re-called the multiplex PCR reads through MiXCR, storing one row per CDR3 protein. The top ten hold 12% of the sample, which has fewer than 650,000 distinct CDR3 sequences, 16% seen once. General study results and limits: Persistent patients shared under 3,000 public clonotypes among themselves. Newly diagnosed patients shared fewer, at some 970.

Turning to this clonotype: As yet, its antigen is unknown.

The sample's time point: newly diagnosed GD, antithyroid drugs for less than 3 months. RNA isolated from PBMCs was used to make the TCR library. These same data were also listed under a study on T cells in Graves' hyperthyroidism and ophthalmopathy. Per that study: The model anticipated ophthalmopathy a median approximately 6.6 months pre-onset.

This clonotype was obtained from a man in his late teens or twenties with Graves disease. The rearrangement joins TRBV5-1 to TRBJ2-7, with D tentatively TRBD1 (6 bases). The starting material was peripheral blood mononuclear cells (PBMCs), obtained at new diagnosis, from a patient treated with antithyroid drugs. CDR3 bases: TGCGCCAGCAGCGTGTCAGGGGCGCCCTACGAGCAGTACTTC. It specifies CASSVSGAPYEQYF.